These T cell receptor beta chains were read from a single sample in a study of T cells in Graves' hyperthyroidism and ophthalmopathy. Each CDR3 protein is one row after TCRdb ran MiXCR on the multiplex PCR reads. The table shows 300,000 to 450,000 distinct CDR3 sequences, with about 17% occurring only once. Sequenced material: blood. The receptors here all came from a woman aged 30 to 39 with Graves' hyperthyroidism that later progressed to Graves' ophthalmopathy. CDR3s leave out the opening cysteine and the closing phenylalanine or tryptophan. The size of a clone is reported for some rows only, either as once, few or many, or as a class for expanded clones.

clone size	CDR3 length	V gene	J gene	CDR3 protein
-	13	TRBV20-1	TRBJ1-1	SARGASGWATKAF
-	11	TRBV29-1	TRBJ2-2	SVGPGTAGELF
few	13	TRBV6-1	TRBJ2-7	ASTTDPLPSYEQY
many	11	TRBV7-9	TRBJ1-1	ASLDSTYAEAF
-	14	TRBV4-1	TRBJ2-1	ASSQEGFMSYNEQF
many	13	TRBV29-1	TRBJ1-2	SVVSLRGVRPGYT
-	11	TRBV5-1	TRBJ2-7	ASSFQGGYEQY
-	11	TRBV28	TRBJ1-2	ASSGGKGYGYT
few	11	TRBV20-1	TRBJ2-4	SADRQGRNIQY
-	16	TRBV6-1	TRBJ2-3	ASSTPPTSGSFTDTQY
many	12	TRBV11-2	TRBJ2-5	ASSLARGQETQY
-	12	TRBV12-3/TRBV12-4	TRBJ2-1	ASGGGEYGNEQF
-	12	TRBV14	TRBJ2-2	ASSQDHRTGELF
many	12	TRBV10-3	TRBJ2-7	AITSGDSHYEQY
-	14	TRBV5-1	TRBJ2-1	ASSLCGTGEYNEQF
many	15	TRBV27	TRBJ2-7	ASSTWTSGRAGYEQY
many	13	TRBV7-8	TRBJ1-6	ASSVRDMLNSPLH